The clone carrying this T cell receptor beta chain was observed a handful of times. V lost 4 bases and J 5 bases, leaving 9 bases between the germline ends. CDR1 and CDR2 from the germline V gene are SGHRS and YFSETQ. The CDR3 covers 13 residues. The data are from a study of blood T cells in healthy people across ages. Primed by a sample-barcoded 5' primer and a J-beta primer mix, a second PCR proceeded for roughly 6 to 12 cycles. TCRdb passed the 5' RACE reads through MiXCR, listing each CDR3 protein once. The repertoire includes hundreds of thousands of distinct CDR3 sequences, more than 40% of them detected once, and roughly a third sits in the top ten.

Sequences were obtained from blood. This chain links TRBV5-1 with TRBJ2-2; D ambiguous. This receptor was taken from a woman in her sixties in good health. CDR3 sequence: CASSVDGTGELFF. As DNA, the CDR3 is TGCGCCAGCAGCGTCGATGGTACCGGGGAGCTGTTTTTT. Variable domain in full (rest from reference TRBV5-1 and TRBJ2-2): KAGVTQTPRYLIKTRGQQVTLSCSPISGHRSVSWYQQTPGQGLQFLFEYFSETQRNKGNFPGRFSGRQFSNSRSEMNVSTLELGDSALYLCASSVDGTGELFFGEGSRLTVL.